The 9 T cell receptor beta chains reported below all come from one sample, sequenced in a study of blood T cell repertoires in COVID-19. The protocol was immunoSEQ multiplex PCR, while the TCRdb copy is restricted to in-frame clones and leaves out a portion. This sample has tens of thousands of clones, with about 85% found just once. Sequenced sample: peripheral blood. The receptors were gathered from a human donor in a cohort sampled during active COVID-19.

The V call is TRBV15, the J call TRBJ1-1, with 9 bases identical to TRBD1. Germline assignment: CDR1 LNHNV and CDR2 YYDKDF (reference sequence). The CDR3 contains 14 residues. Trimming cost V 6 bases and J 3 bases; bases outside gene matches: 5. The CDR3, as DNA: TGTGCCACCAGGACATGGACAGGGGACACTGAAGCTTTCTTT. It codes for CATRTWTGDTEAFF.

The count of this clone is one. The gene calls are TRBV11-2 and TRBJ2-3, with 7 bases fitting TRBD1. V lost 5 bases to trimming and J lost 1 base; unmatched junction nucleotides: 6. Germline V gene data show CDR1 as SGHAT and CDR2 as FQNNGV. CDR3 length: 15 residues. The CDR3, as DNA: TGTGCCAGCAGCCGACAGGGCCCGGGCACAGATACGCAGTATTTT. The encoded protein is CASSRQGPGTDTQYF.

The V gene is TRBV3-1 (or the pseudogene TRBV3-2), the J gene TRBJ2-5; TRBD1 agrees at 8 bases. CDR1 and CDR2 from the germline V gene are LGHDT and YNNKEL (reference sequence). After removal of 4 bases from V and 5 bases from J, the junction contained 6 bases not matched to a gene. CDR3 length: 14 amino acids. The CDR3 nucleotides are TGTGCCAGCAGCCGGACAGGGAGGTCGGAGACCCAGTACTTC. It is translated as CASSRTGRSETQYF.

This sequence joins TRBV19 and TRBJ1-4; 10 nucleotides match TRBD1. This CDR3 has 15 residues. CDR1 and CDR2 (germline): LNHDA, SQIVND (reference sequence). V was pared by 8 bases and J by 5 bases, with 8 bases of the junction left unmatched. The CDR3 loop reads CASQPRTGGNEKLFF. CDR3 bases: TGTGCCAGTCAACCCCGGACAGGGGGGAATGAAAAACTGTTTTTT.

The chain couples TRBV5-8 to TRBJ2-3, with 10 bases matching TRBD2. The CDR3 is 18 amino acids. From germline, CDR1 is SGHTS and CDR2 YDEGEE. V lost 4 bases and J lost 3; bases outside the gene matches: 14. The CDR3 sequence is CASSPAFASGGGTDTQYF. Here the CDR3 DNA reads TGTGCCAGCAGCCCCGCCTTTGCTAGCGGGGGTGGTACAGATACGCAGTATTTT. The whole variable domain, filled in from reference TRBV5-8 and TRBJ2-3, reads EAGVTQSPTHLIKTRGQQATLRCSPISGHTSVYWYQQALGLGLQFLLWYDEGEERNRGNFPPRFSGRQFPNYSSELNVNALELEDSALYLCASSPAFASGGGTDTQYFGPGTRLTVL.

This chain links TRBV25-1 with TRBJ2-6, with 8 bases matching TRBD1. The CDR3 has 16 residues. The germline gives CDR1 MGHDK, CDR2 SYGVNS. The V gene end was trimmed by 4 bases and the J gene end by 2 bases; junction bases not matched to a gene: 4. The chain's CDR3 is CASSGDRGTGANVLTF. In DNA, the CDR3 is TGTGCCAGCAGTGGCGACAGGGGAACTGGGGCCAACGTCCTGACTTTC.

CDR3 DNA sequence: TGTGCCAGCAGCCTAGGGACTAGCGGGTTCTACAATGAGCAGTTCTTC. Translation: CASSLGTSGFYNEQFF. This rearrangement joins TRBV7-9 to TRBJ2-1, with 12 bases that match TRBD2. The CDR3 loop spans 16 amino acids. Germline lookup yields CDR1 SEHNR and CDR2 FQNEAQ (reference sequence). The J segment lost 3 bases and the V segment lost 5 bases, leaving 5 bases of the junction unmatched.

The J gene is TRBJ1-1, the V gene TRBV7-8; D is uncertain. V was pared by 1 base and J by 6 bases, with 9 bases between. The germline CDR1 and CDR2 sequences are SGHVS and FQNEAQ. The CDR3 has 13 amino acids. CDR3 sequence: CASSLGAGAEAFF. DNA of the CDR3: TGTGCCAGCAGCTTAGGGGCGGGAGCTGAAGCTTTCTTT.

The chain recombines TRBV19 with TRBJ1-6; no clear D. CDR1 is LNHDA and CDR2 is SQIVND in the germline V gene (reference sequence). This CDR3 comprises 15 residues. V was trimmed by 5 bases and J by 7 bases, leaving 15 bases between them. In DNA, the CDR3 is TGTGCCAGTAGTTTCTCCCCAGTCGGGAATTCACCCCTCCACTTT. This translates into CASSFSPVGNSPLHF.